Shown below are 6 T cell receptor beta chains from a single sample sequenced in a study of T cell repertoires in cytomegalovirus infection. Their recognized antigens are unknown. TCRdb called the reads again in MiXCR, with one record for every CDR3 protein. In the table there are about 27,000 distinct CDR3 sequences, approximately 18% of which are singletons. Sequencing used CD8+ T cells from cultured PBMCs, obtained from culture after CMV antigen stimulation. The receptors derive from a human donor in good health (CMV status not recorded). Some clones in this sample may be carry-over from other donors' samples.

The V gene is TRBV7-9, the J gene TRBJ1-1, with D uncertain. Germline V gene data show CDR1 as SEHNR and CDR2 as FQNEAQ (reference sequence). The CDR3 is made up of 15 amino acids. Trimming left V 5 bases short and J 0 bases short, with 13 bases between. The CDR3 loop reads CASSHGPDLNTEAFF. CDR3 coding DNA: TGTGCCAGCAGCCATGGGCCGGACTTGAACACTGAAGCTTTCTTT. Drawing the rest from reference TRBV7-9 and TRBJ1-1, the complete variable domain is DTGVSQNPRHKITKRGQNVTFRCDPISEHNRLYWYRQTLGQGPEFLTYFQNEAQLEKSRLLSDRFSAERPKGSFSTLEIQRTEQGDSAMYLCASSHGPDLNTEAFFGQGTRLTVV.

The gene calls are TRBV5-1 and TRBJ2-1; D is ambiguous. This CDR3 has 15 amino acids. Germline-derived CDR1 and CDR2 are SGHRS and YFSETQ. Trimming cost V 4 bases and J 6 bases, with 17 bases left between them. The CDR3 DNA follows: TGCGCCAGCAGCCCCTCTATACACCAGACCAATGAGCAGTTCTTC. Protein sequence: CASSPSIHQTNEQFF. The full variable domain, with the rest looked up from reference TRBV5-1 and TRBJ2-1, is KAGVTQTPRYLIKTRGQQVTLSCSPISGHRSVSWYQQTPGQGLQFLFEYFSETQRNKGNFPGRFSGRQFSNSRSEMNVSTLELGDSALYLCASSPSIHQTNEQFFGPGTRLTVL.

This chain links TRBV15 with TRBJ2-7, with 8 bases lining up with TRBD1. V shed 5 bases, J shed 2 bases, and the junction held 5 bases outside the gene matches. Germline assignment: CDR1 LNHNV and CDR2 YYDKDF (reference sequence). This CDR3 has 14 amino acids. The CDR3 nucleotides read TGTGCCACCAGCGTTAAACAGGGGGCCTACGAGCAGTACTTC. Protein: CATSVKQGAYEQYF.

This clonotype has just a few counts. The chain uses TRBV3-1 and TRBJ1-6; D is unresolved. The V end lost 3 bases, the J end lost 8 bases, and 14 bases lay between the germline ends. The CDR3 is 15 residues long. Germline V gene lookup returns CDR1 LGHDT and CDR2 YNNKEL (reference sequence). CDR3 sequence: CASSHGPYGDSPLHF. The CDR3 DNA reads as TGTGCCAGCAGCCACGGACCTTATGGGGATTCACCCCTCCACTTT.

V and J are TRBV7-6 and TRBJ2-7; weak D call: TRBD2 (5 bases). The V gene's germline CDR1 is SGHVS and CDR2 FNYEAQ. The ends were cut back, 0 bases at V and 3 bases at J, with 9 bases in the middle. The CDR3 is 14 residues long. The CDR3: CASSLAGGLYEQYF. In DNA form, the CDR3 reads TGTGCCAGCAGCTTAGCTGGAGGCCTCTACGAGCAGTACTTC.

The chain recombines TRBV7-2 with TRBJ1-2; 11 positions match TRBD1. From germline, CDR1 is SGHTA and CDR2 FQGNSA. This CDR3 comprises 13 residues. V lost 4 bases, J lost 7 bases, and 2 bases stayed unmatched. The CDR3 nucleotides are TGTGCCAGCAGCTGGACAGGGGGCTCTGGCTACACCTTC. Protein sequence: CASSWTGGSGYTF.